This passage covers 17 T cell receptor beta chains from one sample sequenced in a study of blood T cell repertoires in COVID-19. Sequencing was performed with immunoSEQ multiplex PCR; in TCRdb, only in-frame clones are kept and a portion is missing. The sample carries about 100,000 clones, 85% to 90% recorded once. The specimen was peripheral blood. Source of these receptors: a human donor in a cohort sampled during active COVID-19.

The CDR3 loop is CASSPPVAQTQYF. The CDR3 DNA is TGTGCCAGCTCACCTCCCGTAGCACAGACCCAGTACTTC. The chain couples TRBV18 to TRBJ2-5; D is undetermined. CDR1 is KGHSH, CDR2 LQKENI, per germline. Trimming removed 3 bases from V and 6 bases from J, with 11 bases in between. This CDR3 has 13 residues.

This clone has just one count. The chain carries TRBV29-1 and TRBJ1-1; TRBD1 is a possible D gene (5 bases). Germline loops: CDR1 SQVTM, CDR2 ANQGSEA. V was clipped by 7 bases and J by 8 bases, with 14 bases between them. This CDR3 has 11 amino acids. In DNA form, the CDR3 reads TGCAGCGCCGACGACAGAACCGAAGCTTTCTTT. Amino acid sequence: CSADDRTEAFF.

The gene calls are TRBV11-2 and TRBJ1-4, with a weak D call TRBD1 (6 bases). Germline assignment: CDR1 SGHAT and CDR2 FQNNGV. CDR3 size: 16 residues. Trimming stripped 5 bases from V and 3 bases from J, with 16 bases between. CDR3 amino acids: CASSPGVGAANEKLFF. The CDR3 bases are TGTGCCAGCAGCCCAGGGGTTGGGGCAGCTAATGAAAAACTGTTTTTT.

The CDR3 spells CASSVPGQGASKTQYF. The CDR3 DNA is TGTGCCAGCAGCGTCCCGGGACAGGGGGCTTCAAAGACCCAGTACTTC. The chain has TRBV27 and TRBJ2-5; 12 bases map to TRBD1. The CDR3 covers 16 residues. In germline, CDR1 is MNHEY, CDR2 SMNVEV (reference sequence). Germline trimming cut 6 bases from V and 6 bases from J; bases unmatched to any gene: 11.

The chain employs TRBV4-2 and TRBJ2-1, with TRBD1 as a possible D gene (6 bases). The germline V gene encodes CDR1 LGHNA and CDR2 YNFKEQ. V shed 0 bases and J shed 0 bases, with 9 bases lying between them. This CDR3 region has 16 residues. The CDR3: CASSQDKGGSYNEQFF. The CDR3 nucleotides read TGTGCCAGCAGCCAAGACAAAGGGGGCTCCTACAATGAGCAGTTCTTC.

J is TRBJ2-5 and V is TRBV28; 9 bases line up with TRBD2. Germline-derived CDR1 and CDR2 are MDHEN and SYDVKM. The J segment lost 3 bases and the V segment lost 6 bases, leaving 11 bases of the junction unmatched. The length of the CDR3 is 16 residues. CDR3 in DNA: TGTGCCAGCAGGTTGCGGGGGGGGGCGACTAAAGAGACCCAGTACTTC. It is translated as CASRLRGGATKETQYF.

The chain links TRBV4-3 to TRBJ2-7, with D possibly TRBD2 on 5 matching bases. Trimming left V 0 bases short and J 4 bases short, with 7 bases between. Germline CDR1 is LGHNA and CDR2 is YSLEER. CDR3 length: 13 amino acids. Here the CDR3 reads CASSQERAYEQYF. DNA of the CDR3: TGCGCCAGCAGCCAAGAGCGGGCGTACGAGCAGTACTTC.

V is TRBV4-1 and J is TRBJ1-2; D is unclear. The germline CDR1 and CDR2 sequences are MGHRA and YSYEKL. The CDR3 is made up of 15 amino acids. The germline V and J ends were trimmed by 0 bases and 3 bases, with 11 bases remaining between them. CDR3 nucleotide sequence: TGCGCCAGCAGCCAAGATGCGGCCCACTACTATGGCTACACCTTC. This translates into CASSQDAAHYYGYTF.

This chain uses TRBV3-1 (or the pseudogene TRBV3-2) with TRBJ1-1; tentatively, D is TRBD1 (5 bases). Germline lookup yields CDR1 LGHDT and CDR2 YNNKEL (reference sequence). Trimming removed 4 bases from V and 4 bases from J, with 13 bases in between. The CDR3 consists of 14 residues. As DNA, the CDR3 is TGTGCCAGCAGCCGGGGCACCTTCGGCACTGAAGCTTTCTTT. Its translation is CASSRGTFGTEAFF.

J is TRBJ2-3 and V is TRBV9; 13 bases align to TRBD2. Germline V CDR1 and CDR2: SGDLS, YYNGEE. V shed 0 bases, J shed 1 base, and the junction held 5 bases outside the gene matches. There are 18 residues in the CDR3. The CDR3 nucleotides read TGTGCCAGCAGCGTAGAAGGACTAGCGGGGGCTGGCACAGATACGCAGTATTTT. Its translation: CASSVEGLAGAGTDTQYF.

The chain has TRBV28 and TRBJ1-4, with D possibly being TRBD1 (6 bases). Deletions cut 11 bases from V and 7 bases from J, with 20 bases between. Germline V gene lookup returns CDR1 MDHEN and CDR2 SYDVKM. This CDR3 is 14 amino acids long. CDR3 protein: CAGARTGRGEKLFF. The CDR3 DNA sequence: TGTGCCGGTGCCAGAACAGGGAGGGGTGAAAAACTGTTTTTT.

The chain recombines TRBV14 with TRBJ2-1, with D maybe TRBD2 (6 bases). CDR3 length: 14 residues. The germline CDR1 and CDR2 sequences are SGHDN and FVKESK. The V gene lost 1 base and the J gene lost 3 bases, with 7 bases spanning the gap. CDR3 sequence reads: CASSQGRGYNEQFF. CDR3 in DNA: TGTGCCAGCAGCCAAGGGCGGGGCTACAATGAGCAGTTCTTC.

The chain has TRBV5-3 and TRBJ1-5, with D unclear. TRBV5-3 is annotated as an ORF whose role is uncertain. The CDR3 runs 12 residues. Trimming took off 1 base at V and 5 bases at J, with 4 bases between the two ends. In DNA, the CDR3 is TGTGCCAGAAGCTTGCGTGATCAGCCCCAGCATTTT. Amino acids: CARSLRDQPQHF.

This rearrangement joins TRBV29-1 to TRBJ1-2, with D possibly being TRBD1 (6 bases). The germline CDR1 and CDR2 sequences are SQVTM and ANQGSEA. The CDR3 runs to 16 residues. V dropped 0 bases and J dropped 2 bases, with 16 bases sitting between them. The CDR3: CSVEDRGMTGNYGYTF. CDR3 bases: TGCAGCGTTGAAGATCGGGGAATGACAGGAAACTATGGCTACACCTTC.

The chain uses TRBV3-1 (or the pseudogene TRBV3-2) and TRBJ1-2, with 8 bases matching TRBD1. This CDR3 is 14 amino acids long. With 1 base clipped from V and 7 bases from J, the junction kept 5 bases outside the gene matches. Germline assignment: CDR1 LGHDT and CDR2 YNNKEL (reference sequence). The CDR3 DNA is TGTGCCAGCAGCCAAGCTCAGGGGGCCATTGGCTACACCTTC. As protein: CASSQAQGAIGYTF.

The chain links TRBV3-1 (or the pseudogene TRBV3-2) to TRBJ1-2; D remains ambiguous. The ends were cut back, 0 bases at V and 8 bases at J, with 10 bases in the middle. Germline loops: CDR1 LGHDT, CDR2 YNNKEL (reference sequence). CDR3 length equals 13 residues. The CDR3 DNA sequence: TGTGCCAGCAGCCAAGATGGCGGTGGGGGCTACACCTTC. Encoded protein: CASSQDGGGGYTF.

In this sample, this clone turned up once. The chain couples TRBV18 to TRBJ2-3; D possibly corresponds to TRBD2 (5 bases). The CDR3 has 16 amino acids. V was shortened by 1 base and J by 0 bases, with 11 bases between the two germline ends. Germline lookup yields CDR1 KGHSH and CDR2 LQKENI. In DNA form, the CDR3 reads TGTGCCAGCTCACCACAAGCGGCGGGTAGCACAGATACGCAGTATTTT. Its translation: CASSPQAAGSTDTQYF.